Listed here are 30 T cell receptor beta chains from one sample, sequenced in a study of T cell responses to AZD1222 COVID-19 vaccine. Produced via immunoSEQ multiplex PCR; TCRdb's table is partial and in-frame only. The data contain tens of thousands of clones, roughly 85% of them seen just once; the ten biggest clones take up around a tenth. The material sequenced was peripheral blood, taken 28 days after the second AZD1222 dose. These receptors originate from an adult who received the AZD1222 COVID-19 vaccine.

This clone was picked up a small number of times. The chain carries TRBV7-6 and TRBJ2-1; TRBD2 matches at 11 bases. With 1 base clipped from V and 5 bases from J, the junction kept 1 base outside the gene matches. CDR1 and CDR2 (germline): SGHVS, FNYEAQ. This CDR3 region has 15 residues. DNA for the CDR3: TGTGCCAGCAGCTTAGGTAGCGGGGGGGACAATGAGCAGTTCTTC. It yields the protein CASSLGSGGDNEQFF.

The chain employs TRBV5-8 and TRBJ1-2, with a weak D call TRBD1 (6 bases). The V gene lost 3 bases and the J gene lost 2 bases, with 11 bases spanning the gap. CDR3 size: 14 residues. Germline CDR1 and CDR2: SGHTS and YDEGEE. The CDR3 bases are TGTGCCAGCAGCTCAGGGGTTGGGAACTATGGCTACACCTTC. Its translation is CASSSGVGNYGYTF.

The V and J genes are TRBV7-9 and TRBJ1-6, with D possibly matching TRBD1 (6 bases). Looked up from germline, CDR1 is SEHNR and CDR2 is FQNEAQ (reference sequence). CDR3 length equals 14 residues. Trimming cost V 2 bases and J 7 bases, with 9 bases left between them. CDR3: CASSLRGDNSPLHF. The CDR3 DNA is TGTGCCAGCAGCTTAAGGGGGGACAATTCACCCCTCCACTTT. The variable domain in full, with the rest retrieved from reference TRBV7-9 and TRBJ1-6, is DTGVSQNPRHKITKRGQNVTFRCDPISEHNRLYWYRQTLGQGPEFLTYFQNEAQLEKSRLLSDRFSAERPKGSFSTLEIQRTEQGDSAMYLCASSLRGDNSPLHFGNGTRLTVT.

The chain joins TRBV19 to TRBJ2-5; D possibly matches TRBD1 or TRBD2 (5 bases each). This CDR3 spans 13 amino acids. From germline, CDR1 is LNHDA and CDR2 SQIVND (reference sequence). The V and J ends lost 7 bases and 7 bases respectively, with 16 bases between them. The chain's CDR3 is CASTPTNGGTQYF. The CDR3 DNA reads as TGTGCCAGTACCCCGACGAATGGGGGGACCCAGTACTTC.

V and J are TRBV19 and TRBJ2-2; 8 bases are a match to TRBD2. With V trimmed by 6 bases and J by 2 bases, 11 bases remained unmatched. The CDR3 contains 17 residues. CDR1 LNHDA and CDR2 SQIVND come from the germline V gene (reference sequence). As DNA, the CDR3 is TGTGCCAGTAGGGAGAACCGACTAGCGCAAAACACCGGGGAGCTGTTTTTT. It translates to CASRENRLAQNTGELFF.

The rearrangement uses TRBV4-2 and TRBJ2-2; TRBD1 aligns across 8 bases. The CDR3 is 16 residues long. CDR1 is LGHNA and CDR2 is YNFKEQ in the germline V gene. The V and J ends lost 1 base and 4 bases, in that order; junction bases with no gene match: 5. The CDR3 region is CASSQGTGFGTGELFF. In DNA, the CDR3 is TGTGCCAGCAGCCAAGGGACAGGGTTTGGCACCGGGGAGCTGTTTTTT.

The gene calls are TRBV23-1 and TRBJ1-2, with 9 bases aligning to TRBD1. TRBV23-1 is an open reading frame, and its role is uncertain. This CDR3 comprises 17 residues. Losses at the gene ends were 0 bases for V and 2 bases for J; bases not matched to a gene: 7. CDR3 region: CASSQSSKGQGNYGYTF. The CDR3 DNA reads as TGCGCCAGCAGTCAATCGTCTAAGGGACAGGGCAACTATGGCTACACCTTC.

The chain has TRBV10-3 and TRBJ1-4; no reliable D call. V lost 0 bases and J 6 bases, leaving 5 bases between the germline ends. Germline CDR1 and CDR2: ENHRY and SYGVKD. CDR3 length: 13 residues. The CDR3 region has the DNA TGTGCCATCAGTGAGTCGACGGATGAAAAACTGTTTTTT. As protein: CAISESTDEKLFF.

CDR3 in amino acids: CASSDRAGGGQPQHF. The CDR3 DNA reads TGTGCCAGCAGTGATAGGGCAGGGGGAGGTCAGCCCCAGCATTTT. The chain employs TRBV2 and TRBJ1-5; TRBD1 aligns across 7 bases. V lost 3 bases, J lost 6 bases, and 8 bases stayed unmatched. The CDR3 is 15 residues long. Germline-derived CDR1 and CDR2 are SNHLY and FYNNEI. The full variable domain, its missing parts supplied by reference TRBV2 and TRBJ1-5, is EPEVTQTPSHQVTQMGQEVILRCVPISNHLYFYWYRQILGQKVEFLVSFYNNEISEKSEIFDDQFSVERPDGSNFTLKIRSTKLEDSAMYFCASSDRAGGGQPQHFGDGTRLSIL.

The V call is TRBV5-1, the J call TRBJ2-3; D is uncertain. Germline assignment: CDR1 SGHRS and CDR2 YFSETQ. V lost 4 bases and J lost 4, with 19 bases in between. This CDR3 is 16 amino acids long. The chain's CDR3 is CASSPPPTHTADTQYF. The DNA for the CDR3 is TGCGCCAGCAGCCCCCCCCCAACACACACCGCAGATACGCAGTATTTT.

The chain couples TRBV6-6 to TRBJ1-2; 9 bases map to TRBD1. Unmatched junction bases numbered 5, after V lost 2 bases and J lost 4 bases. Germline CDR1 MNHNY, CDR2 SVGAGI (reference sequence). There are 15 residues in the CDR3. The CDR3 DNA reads TGTGCCAGCAGTTACCCACAGGGGGCTCGCTATGGCTACACCTTC. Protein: CASSYPQGARYGYTF.

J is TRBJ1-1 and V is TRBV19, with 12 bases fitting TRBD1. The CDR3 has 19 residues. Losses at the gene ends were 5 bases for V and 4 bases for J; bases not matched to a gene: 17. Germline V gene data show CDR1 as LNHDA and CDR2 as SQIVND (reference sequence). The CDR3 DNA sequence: TGTGCCAGTAGTCCAAAGGGACAGGGGGCACACGGCGTGGGCACTGAAGCTTTCTTT. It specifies CASSPKGQGAHGVGTEAFF.

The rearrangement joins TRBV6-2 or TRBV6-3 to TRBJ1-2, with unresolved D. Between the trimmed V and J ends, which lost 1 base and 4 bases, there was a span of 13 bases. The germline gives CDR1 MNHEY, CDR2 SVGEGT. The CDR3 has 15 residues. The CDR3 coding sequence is TGTGCCAGCAGTTACTTAGCACGGATACTCTATGGCTACACCTTC. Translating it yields CASSYLARILYGYTF.

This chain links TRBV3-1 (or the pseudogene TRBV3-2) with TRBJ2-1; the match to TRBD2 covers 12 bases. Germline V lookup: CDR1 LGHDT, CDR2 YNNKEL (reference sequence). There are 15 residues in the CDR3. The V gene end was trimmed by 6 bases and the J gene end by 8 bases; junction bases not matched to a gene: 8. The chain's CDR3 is CASRFTSGGPDEQFF. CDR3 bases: TGTGCCAGCAGGTTCACTAGCGGGGGGCCCGATGAGCAGTTCTTC.

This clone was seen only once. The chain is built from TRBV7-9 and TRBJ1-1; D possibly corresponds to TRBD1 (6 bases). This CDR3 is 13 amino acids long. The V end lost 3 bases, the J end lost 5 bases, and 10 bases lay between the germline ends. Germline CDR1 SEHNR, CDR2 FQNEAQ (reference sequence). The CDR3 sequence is CASSFGGQTEAFF. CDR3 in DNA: TGTGCCAGCAGCTTTGGGGGGCAGACTGAAGCTTTCTTT.

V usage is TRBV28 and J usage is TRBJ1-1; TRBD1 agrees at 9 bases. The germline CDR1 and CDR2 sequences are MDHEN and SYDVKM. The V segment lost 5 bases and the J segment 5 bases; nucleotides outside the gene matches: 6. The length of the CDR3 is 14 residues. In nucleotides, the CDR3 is TGTGCCAGCAGTGGACAGGGGCCGTGGACTGAAGCTTTCTTT. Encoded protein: CASSGQGPWTEAFF.

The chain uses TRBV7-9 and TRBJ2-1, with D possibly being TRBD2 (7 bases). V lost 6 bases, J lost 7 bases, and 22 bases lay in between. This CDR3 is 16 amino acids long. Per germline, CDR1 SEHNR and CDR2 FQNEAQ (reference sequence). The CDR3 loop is CASSPAGRGLRNEQFF. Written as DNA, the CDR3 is TGTGCCAGCAGTCCCGCAGGGCGGGGGCTCAGGAATGAGCAGTTCTTC.

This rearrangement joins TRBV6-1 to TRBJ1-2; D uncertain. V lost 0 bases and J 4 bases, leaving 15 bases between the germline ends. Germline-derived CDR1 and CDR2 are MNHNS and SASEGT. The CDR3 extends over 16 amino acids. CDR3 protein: CASSEAGSQATYGYTF. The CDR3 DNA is TGTGCCAGCAGTGAAGCGGGGTCGCAGGCTACCTATGGCTACACCTTC.

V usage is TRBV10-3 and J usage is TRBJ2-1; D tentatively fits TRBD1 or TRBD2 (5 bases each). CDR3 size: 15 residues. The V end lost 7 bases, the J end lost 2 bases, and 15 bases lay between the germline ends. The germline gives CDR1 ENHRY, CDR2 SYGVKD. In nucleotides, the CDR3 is TGTGCCATCACCCCCGGGACCGGCGCCTACAATGAGCAGTTCTTC. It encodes CAITPGTGAYNEQFF.

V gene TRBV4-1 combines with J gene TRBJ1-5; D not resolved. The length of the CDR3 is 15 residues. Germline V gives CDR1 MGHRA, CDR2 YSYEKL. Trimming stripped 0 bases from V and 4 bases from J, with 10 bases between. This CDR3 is CASSQEGQENQPQHF. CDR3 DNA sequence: TGCGCCAGCAGCCAAGAAGGCCAAGAAAATCAGCCCCAGCATTTT.

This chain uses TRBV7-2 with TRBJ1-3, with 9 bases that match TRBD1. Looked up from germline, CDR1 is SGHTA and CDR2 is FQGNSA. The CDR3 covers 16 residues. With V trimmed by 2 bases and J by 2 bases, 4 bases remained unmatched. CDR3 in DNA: TGTGCCAGCAGCTTATGGGGGACAGGGACTGGAAACACCATATATTTT. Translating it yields CASSLWGTGTGNTIYF. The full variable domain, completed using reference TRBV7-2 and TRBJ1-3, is GAGVSQSPSNKVTEKGKDVELRCDPISGHTALYWYRQSLGQGLEFLIYFQGNSAPDKSGLPSDRFSAERTGGSVSTLTIQRTQQEDSAVYLCASSLWGTGTGNTIYFGEGSWLTVV.

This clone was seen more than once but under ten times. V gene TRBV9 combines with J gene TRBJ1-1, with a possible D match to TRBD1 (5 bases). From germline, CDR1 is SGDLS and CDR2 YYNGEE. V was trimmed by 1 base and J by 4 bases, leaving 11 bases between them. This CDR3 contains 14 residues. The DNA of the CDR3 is TGTGCCAGCAGCGTACAGGGCGGTGGCACTGAAGCTTTCTTT. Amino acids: CASSVQGGGTEAFF. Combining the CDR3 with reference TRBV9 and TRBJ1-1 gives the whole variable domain DSGVTQTPKHLITATGQRVTLRCSPRSGDLSVYWYQQSLDQGLQFLIQYYNGEERAKGNILERFSAQQFPDLHSELNLSSLELGDSALYFCASSVQGGGTEAFFGQGTRLTVV.

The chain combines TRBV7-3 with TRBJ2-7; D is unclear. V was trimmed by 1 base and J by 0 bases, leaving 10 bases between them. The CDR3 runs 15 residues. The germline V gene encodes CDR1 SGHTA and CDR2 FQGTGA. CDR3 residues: CASSLMRTNSYEQYF. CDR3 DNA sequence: TGTGCCAGCAGCTTAATGCGAACTAACTCCTACGAGCAGTACTTC.

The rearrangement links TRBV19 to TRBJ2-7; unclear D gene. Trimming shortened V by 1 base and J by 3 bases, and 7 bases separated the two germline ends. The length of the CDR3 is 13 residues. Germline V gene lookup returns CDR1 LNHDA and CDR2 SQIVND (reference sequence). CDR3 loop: CASSIVWGYEQYF. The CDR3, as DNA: TGTGCCAGTAGTATAGTATGGGGCTACGAGCAGTACTTC.

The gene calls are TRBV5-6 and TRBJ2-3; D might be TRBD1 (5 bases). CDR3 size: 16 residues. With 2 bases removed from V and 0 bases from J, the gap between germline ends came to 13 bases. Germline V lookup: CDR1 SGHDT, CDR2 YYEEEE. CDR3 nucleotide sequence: TGTGCCAGCAGCTTATCAGGGTCCCCTAGCACAGATACGCAGTATTTT. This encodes CASSLSGSPSTDTQYF.

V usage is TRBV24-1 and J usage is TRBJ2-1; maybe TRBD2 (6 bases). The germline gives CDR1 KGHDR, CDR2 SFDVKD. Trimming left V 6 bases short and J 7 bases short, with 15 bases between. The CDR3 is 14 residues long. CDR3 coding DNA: TGTGCCACCAGTTATTCGGGGGTGGCTAATGAGCAGTTCTTC. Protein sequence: CATSYSGVANEQFF.

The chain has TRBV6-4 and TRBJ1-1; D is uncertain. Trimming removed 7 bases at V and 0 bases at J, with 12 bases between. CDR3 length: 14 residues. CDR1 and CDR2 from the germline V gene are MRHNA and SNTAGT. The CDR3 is CASKVDQMNTEAFF. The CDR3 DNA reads TGTGCCAGCAAGGTGGATCAAATGAACACTGAAGCTTTCTTT.

The CDR3 region is CASSFLTGEMDGYTF. The CDR3 DNA reads TGTGCCAGCAGCTTTCTGACAGGGGAAATGGATGGCTACACCTTC. The chain is built from TRBV5-4 and TRBJ1-2; 8 bases fit TRBD1. The germline CDR1 and CDR2 sequences are SGHNT and YYREEE (reference sequence). V dropped 2 bases and J dropped 6; count of bases not matched to a gene: 9. The CDR3 loop spans 15 amino acids.

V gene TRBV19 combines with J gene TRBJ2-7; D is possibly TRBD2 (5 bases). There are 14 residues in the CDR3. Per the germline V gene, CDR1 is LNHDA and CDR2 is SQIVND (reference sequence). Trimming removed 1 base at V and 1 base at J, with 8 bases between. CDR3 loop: CASSIGSGSYEQYF. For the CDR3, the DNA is TGTGCCAGTAGTATAGGGTCGGGATCCTACGAGCAGTACTTC. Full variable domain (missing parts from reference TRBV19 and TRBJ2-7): DGGITQSPKYLFRKEGQNVTLSCEQNLNHDAMYWYRQDPGQGLRLIYYSQIVNDFQKGDIAEGYSVSREKKESFPLTVTSAQKNPTAFYLCASSIGSGSYEQYFGPGTRLTVT.

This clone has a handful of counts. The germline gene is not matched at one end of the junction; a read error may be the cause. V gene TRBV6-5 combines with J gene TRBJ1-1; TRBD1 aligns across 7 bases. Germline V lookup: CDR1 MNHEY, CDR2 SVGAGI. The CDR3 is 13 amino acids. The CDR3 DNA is TGTGCCAGCAGTTACAGGGACAGAACTCATTTTTGGTTT. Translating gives CASSYRDRTHFWF.